These 20 T cell receptor beta chains share one sample of origin, sequenced in a study of OX40 agonist ivuxolimab in advanced cancers. Profiled with immunoSEQ multiplex PCR; TCRdb holds only in-frame clones, not every one. The sample has fewer than 50,000 clones, 87% seen once. The specimen was CD4+ or CD8+ T cells sorted from blood, collected in a trial of the OX40 agonist ivuxolimab. The receptor source for this set is an adult with an advanced solid tumor such as melanoma, head and neck, liver or kidney cancer.

V and J are TRBV7-9 and TRBJ1-2, with 9 bases matching TRBD1. Germline V gene data show CDR1 as SEHNR and CDR2 as FQNEAQ (reference sequence). Losses at the gene ends were 4 bases for V and 7 bases for J; bases not matched to a gene: 7. The CDR3 runs to 14 residues. CDR3: CASSSDRGSSGYTF. CDR3 DNA sequence: TGTGCCAGCAGCTCTGACAGGGGGTCTTCTGGCTACACCTTC.

This chain uses TRBV13 with TRBJ2-3; 10 bases are shared with TRBD2. V was clipped by 5 bases and J by 6 bases; unmatched bases: 14. This CDR3 spans 17 amino acids. Looked up from germline, CDR1 is PRHDT and CDR2 is FYEKMQ (reference sequence). CDR3 loop: CASSQRASGRGGDTQYF. CDR3 nucleotides: TGTGCCAGCAGCCAGCGGGCTAGCGGGAGAGGGGGCGATACGCAGTATTTT. Based on the CDR3 plus reference TRBV13 and TRBJ2-3, the full variable domain is AAGVIQSPRHLIKEKRETATLKCYPIPRHDTVYWYQQGPGQDPQFLISFYEKMQSDKGSIPDRFSAQQFSDYHSELNMSSLELGDSALYFCASSQRASGRGGDTQYFGPGTRLTVL.

This chain links TRBV7-9 with TRBJ2-3, with TRBD1 matching over 7 bases. This CDR3 spans 16 amino acids. CDR1 and CDR2 from the germline V gene are SEHNR and FQNEAQ (reference sequence). The V and J ends lost 8 bases and 1 base, in that order; junction bases with no gene match: 12. CDR3: CASRTETGLGTDTQYF. DNA of the CDR3: TGTGCCAGCCGCACCGAGACAGGGCTGGGCACAGATACGCAGTATTTT.

V usage is TRBV1 and J usage is TRBJ2-1; the DNA was not compared with TRBD2, the D call given in the table. TRBV1 is recorded as a pseudogene. The CDR3 consists of 18 residues. For the CDR3, the DNA is TGCACCAGCAGCCAAGTTACTAGCGGGGTACCCTCCTACAATGAGCAGTTCTTC. This sequence encodes CTSSQVTSGVPSYNEQFF.

The genes are TRBV29-1 and TRBJ2-7; 7 nucleotides align to TRBD2. The germline V gene has CDR1 SQVTM and CDR2 ANQGSEA. V dropped 4 bases and J dropped 0; count of bases not matched to a gene: 0. This CDR3 is built from 12 residues. CDR3 nucleotide sequence: TGCAGCGTTGGCGGGAGCTCCTACGAGCAGTACTTC. Translated: CSVGGSSYEQYF.

This chain connects TRBV6-1 to TRBJ1-2; maybe TRBD1 (5 bases). Germline V gives CDR1 MNHNS, CDR2 SASEGT. The CDR3 length is 14 residues. Trimming stripped 4 bases from V and 1 base from J, with 10 bases between. The CDR3: CASSVTGLNYGYTF. In DNA form, the CDR3 reads TGTGCCAGCAGTGTTACAGGTCTTAACTATGGCTACACCTTC.

DNA for the CDR3: TGTGCCAGCAGCCGGACATTTTTAAACTCTGGAAACACCATATATTTT. It codes for CASSRTFLNSGNTIYF. The rearrangement joins TRBV28 to TRBJ1-3, with TRBD1 as a possible D gene (5 bases). With 6 bases removed from V and 0 bases from J, the gap between germline ends came to 15 bases. The CDR3 totals 16 residues. CDR1 and CDR2 (germline): MDHEN, SYDVKM.

DNA of the CDR3: TGTGCCAGCAGTTACCGGCGGGAGGGCTACGAGCAGTACTTC. It codes for CASSYRREGYEQYF. This chain connects TRBV6-5 to TRBJ2-7, with 9 bases matching TRBD2. Germline CDR1 reads MNHEY; CDR2 reads SVGAGI. This CDR3 comprises 14 residues. Trimming at V came to 2 bases and at J to 3 bases, leaving 2 bases not matched to a gene.

The V call is TRBV18, the J call TRBJ2-7, with D perhaps assigned TRBD1 or TRBD2 (5 bases each). Germline V gene sequence: CDR1 KGHSH, CDR2 LQKENI. The CDR3 sequence is 14 residues long. Trimming stripped 3 bases from V and 2 bases from J, with 11 bases between. CDR3 DNA sequence: TGTGCCAGCTCACCTCCGGGACCCACCTACGAGCAGTACTTC. It specifies CASSPPGPTYEQYF.

This clone was picked up a small number of times. The V and J genes are TRBV7-7 and TRBJ2-2; no definite D call. Germline CDR1 reads SSHAT; CDR2 reads FNYEAQ (reference sequence). V lost 2 bases and J 3 bases, leaving 4 bases between the germline ends. This CDR3 is 13 amino acids long. The CDR3, as DNA: TGTGCCAGCAGCTTAAGGGACACCGGGGAGCTGTTTTTT. Translated: CASSLRDTGELFF.

V usage is TRBV28 and J usage is TRBJ2-7; D perhaps matches TRBD2 (6 bases). Per the germline V gene, CDR1 is MDHEN and CDR2 is SYDVKM. The CDR3 extends over 14 amino acids. The V gene lost 11 bases and the J gene lost 0 bases, with 17 bases spanning the gap. DNA for the CDR3: TGTGCCCATAAACCTGGCGGGGCCTCCTACGAGCAGTACTTC. Protein: CAHKPGGASYEQYF.

The rearrangement uses TRBV7-6 and TRBJ2-1; D is undetermined. Between the trimmed V and J ends, which lost 3 bases and 4 bases, there was a span of 13 bases. Germline V gene data show CDR1 as SGHVS and CDR2 as FNYEAQ. CDR3 length equals 15 residues. The CDR3: CASSFDKFPYNEQFF. The DNA for the CDR3 is TGTGCCAGCAGCTTTGATAAATTCCCTTACAATGAGCAGTTCTTC.

This chain connects TRBV5-1 to TRBJ2-5; 8 nucleotides line up with TRBD1. V dropped 4 bases and J dropped 6; count of bases not matched to a gene: 8. There are 14 residues in the CDR3. Per germline, CDR1 SGHRS and CDR2 YFSETQ. The chain's CDR3 is CASSPDRAGKTQYF. Here the CDR3 DNA reads TGCGCCAGCAGCCCGGACAGGGCAGGAAAGACCCAGTACTTC.

The chain links TRBV11-2 to TRBJ1-2; 8 bases match TRBD1. CDR1 is SGHAT and CDR2 is FQNNGV in the germline V gene. The J segment lost 0 bases and the V segment lost 6 bases, leaving 6 bases of the junction unmatched. The CDR3 extends over 15 amino acids. CDR3 nucleotide sequence: TGTGCCAGCAGTTTCGGACAGGGTGCTAACTATGGCTACACCTTC. This codes for CASSFGQGANYGYTF.

The rearrangement uses TRBV10-3 and TRBJ2-3, with TRBD2 matching 10 bases. The CDR3 totals 15 residues. CDR1 and CDR2 from the germline V gene are ENHRY and SYGVKD. V lost 8 bases and J lost 1; bases outside the gene matches: 6. CDR3 nucleotides: TGTGCCATCGGGAGTGGGACTAGCGGCACAGATACGCAGTATTTT. Protein sequence: CAIGSGTSGTDTQYF.

The rearrangement links TRBV10-1 to TRBJ2-1; 9 bases fit TRBD1. V was pared by 3 bases and J by 2 bases, with 2 bases of the junction left unmatched. Germline-derived CDR1 and CDR2 are WNHNN and SYGVQD (reference sequence). The CDR3 runs 15 residues. The DNA of the CDR3 is TGCGCCAGCAGTGACCGGACAGGGGCCTACAATGAGCAGTTCTTC. It yields the protein CASSDRTGAYNEQFF.

This clone was detected once. This chain joins TRBV18 and TRBJ2-3, with 8 bases fitting TRBD2. V lost 2 bases to trimming and J lost 1 base; unmatched junction nucleotides: 2. The CDR3 totals 15 residues. Per the germline V gene, CDR1 is KGHSH and CDR2 is LQKENI. This CDR3 reads CASSPIGGGTDTQYF. CDR3 in DNA: TGTGCCAGCTCACCAATCGGGGGGGGCACAGATACGCAGTATTTT.

The chain couples TRBV6-1 to TRBJ2-3; TRBD2 matches 9 bases. V gave up 1 base and J gave up 4 bases; unmatched junction bases: 3. Germline CDR1 is MNHNS and CDR2 is SASEGT. CDR3 length: 15 amino acids. The CDR3 protein is CASSEGGLAADTQYF. CDR3 nucleotide sequence: TGTGCCAGCAGTGAAGGGGGACTAGCAGCAGATACGCAGTATTTT.

The CDR3 nucleotides read TGCAGCGTTGAGGGGGTCGGCTACGAGCAGTACTTC. Amino acids: CSVEGVGYEQYF. The rearrangement links TRBV29-1 to TRBJ2-7; either TRBD1 or TRBD2 may fit D (5 bases each). The CDR3 is made up of 12 amino acids. CDR1 and CDR2 from the germline V gene are SQVTM and ANQGSEA. Deletions cut 3 bases from V and 3 bases from J, with 9 bases between.

This clone is termed medium-sized (0.01 to 0.1%). The rearrangement links TRBV29-1 to TRBJ1-2; D not certain. Germline V gives CDR1 SQVTM, CDR2 ANQGSEA. The CDR3 is 11 residues long. Between the trimmed V and J ends, which lost 2 bases and 6 bases, there was a span of 7 bases. DNA of the CDR3: TGCAGCGTTGAATCTGGAAATGGCTACACCTTC. This encodes CSVESGNGYTF. Together with reference TRBV29-1 and TRBJ1-2, the CDR3 gives the full variable domain: SAVISQKPSRDICQRGTSLTIQCQVDSQVTMMFWYRQQPGQSLTLIATANQGSEATYESGFVIDKFPISRPNLTFSTLTVSNMSPEDSSIYLCSVESGNGYTFGSGTRLTVV.